This T cell receptor (beta chain) was sequenced during a study of blood T cell repertoires in COVID-19 (dated by TCRdb to 2019 to 2021). For the wider study: The collaborator samples originated in the United States, Italy and Spain and spanned the acute and convalescent phases of COVID-19. The dataset comprised deeply sampled blood TCRbeta repertoires from subjects exposed to, actively infected with, or recovered from COVID-19. The samples were drawn from two sources: the first 160 participants of the ongoing ImmuneRACE study, and 1,254 subjects contributed by 6 global collaborators. Where HLA class I and class II types were available, the types were taken from metadata supplied by the sample provider, not from assay-based typing. The repertoires were released in a freely available public database intended as a resource for research on the immune response to SARS-CoV-2. Sample metadata almost always included a de-identified subject ID, COVID-19 status, age in years and sex. The material from the prospective study consisted of cDNA or gDNA derived from T cells, B-cell-depleted T cells, or PBMCs. Broad study findings and their caveats: The amount of clinical and demographic metadata varied by source and participant and was provided uncurated.

Whole blood was collected in K2EDTA tubes by collaborating institutions according to the institutions' own protocols. For TCRbeta analysis, collaborators shipped samples in one of three forms: frozen whole blood, isolated PBMCs, or DNA extracted from either of those sample types. The table lists this clone with a count of one. Its antigen remains undetermined. The input lacks base qualities; no much larger clone sits a single base away. CDR1 SGHNT and CDR2 YYREEE were looked up in the germline V gene (reference sequence). V and J are trimmed by 3 bases and 1 base, and the gene matches miss 7 bases of the junction. The CDR3 holds 16 amino acids from the cysteine to the phenylalanine. The retained sequence is limited to the CDR3, 48 bases, with the frame set at the first base. TCRbeta CDR3 regions were amplified from genomic DNA by means of the immunoSEQ Assay, a bias-controlled multiplex PCR. Per the original workflow: Nucleated cell counts per sample were estimated from amplification of reference gene primers within the assay. To quantify the absolute abundance of each unique TCRbeta CDR3 rearrangement, sequence reads were collapsed and filtered. Productive Simpson clonality was computed per sample as the square root of Simpson's diversity index over productive rearrangements. TCRdb stores this immuneACCESS table with in-frame sequences only. Part of the clones is absent; in the studies checked, under half of the shortfall reflects unresolved V genes, and no reason is known for the rest. V and J calls and clone size are those listed in that table; D and trimming were worked out from the DNA. In this sample the table shows 150,000 to 200,000 clones, about 88% of which occur a single time. Of the sample, about 26% is held by the ten largest clones.

Recombination joined TRBV5-4 with TRBJ2-7, and 10 junction bases match TRBD1. Sequencing used peripheral blood. This clonotype was sampled from a man aged 60-69 years with acute or convalescent COVID-19. The sequenced DNA: TGTGCCAGCAGCTCGACCCGGACAGGGGGGTCCTACGAGCAGTACTTC. It codes for CASSSTRTGGSYEQYF.